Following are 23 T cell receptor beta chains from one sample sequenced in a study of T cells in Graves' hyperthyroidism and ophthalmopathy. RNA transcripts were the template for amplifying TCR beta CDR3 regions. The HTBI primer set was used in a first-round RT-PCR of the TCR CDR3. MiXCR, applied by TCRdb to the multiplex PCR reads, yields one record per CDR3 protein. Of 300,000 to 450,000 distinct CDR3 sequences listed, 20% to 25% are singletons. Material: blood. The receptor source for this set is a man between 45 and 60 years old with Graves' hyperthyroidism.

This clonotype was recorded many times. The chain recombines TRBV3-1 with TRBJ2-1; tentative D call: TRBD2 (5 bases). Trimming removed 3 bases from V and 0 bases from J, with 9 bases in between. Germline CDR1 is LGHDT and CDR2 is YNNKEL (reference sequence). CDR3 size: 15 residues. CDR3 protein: CASSHDYASYNEQFF. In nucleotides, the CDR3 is TGTGCCAGCAGCCATGACTACGCCTCCTACAATGAGCAGTTCTTC.

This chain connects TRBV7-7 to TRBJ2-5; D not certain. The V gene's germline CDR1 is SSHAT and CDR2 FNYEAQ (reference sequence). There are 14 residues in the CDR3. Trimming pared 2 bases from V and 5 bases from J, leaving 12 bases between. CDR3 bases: TGTGCCAGCAGCTTATTCCTAGGGCGGGAGACCCAGTACTTC. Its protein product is CASSLFLGRETQYF.

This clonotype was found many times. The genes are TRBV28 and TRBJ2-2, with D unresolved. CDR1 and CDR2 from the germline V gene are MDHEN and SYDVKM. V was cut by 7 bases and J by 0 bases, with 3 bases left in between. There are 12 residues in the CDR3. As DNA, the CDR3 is TGTGCCAGCACCGCGAACACCGGGGAGCTGTTTTTT. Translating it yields CASTANTGELFF.

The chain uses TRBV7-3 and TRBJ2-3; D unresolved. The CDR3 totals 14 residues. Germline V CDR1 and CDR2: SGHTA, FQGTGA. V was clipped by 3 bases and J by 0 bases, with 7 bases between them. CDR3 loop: CASSFDASTDTQYF. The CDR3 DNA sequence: TGTGCCAGCAGCTTTGACGCGAGCACAGATACGCAGTATTTT.

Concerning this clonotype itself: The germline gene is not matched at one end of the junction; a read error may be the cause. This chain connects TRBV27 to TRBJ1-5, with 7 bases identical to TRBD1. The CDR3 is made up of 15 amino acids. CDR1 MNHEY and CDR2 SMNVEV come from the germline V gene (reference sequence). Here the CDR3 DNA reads TGTGCCAACAGTCTCGCGACAGGGACCAATCAGCCCCAGCATTTT. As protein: CANSLATGTNQPQHF.

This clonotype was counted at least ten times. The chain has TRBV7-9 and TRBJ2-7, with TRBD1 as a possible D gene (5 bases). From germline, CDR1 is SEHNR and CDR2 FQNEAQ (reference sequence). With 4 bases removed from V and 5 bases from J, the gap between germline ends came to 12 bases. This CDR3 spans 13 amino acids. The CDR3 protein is CASSSGKLNEQYF. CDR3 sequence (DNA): TGTGCCAGCAGCTCAGGGAAGTTGAACGAGCAGTACTTC.

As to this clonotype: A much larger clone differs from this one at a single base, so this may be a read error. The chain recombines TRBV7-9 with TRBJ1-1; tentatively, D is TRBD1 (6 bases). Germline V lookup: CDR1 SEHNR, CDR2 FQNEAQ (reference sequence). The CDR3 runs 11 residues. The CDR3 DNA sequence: TGTGCCAGCAGCGGGGGCACTGAAGCTTCCTTT. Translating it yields CASSGGTEASF.

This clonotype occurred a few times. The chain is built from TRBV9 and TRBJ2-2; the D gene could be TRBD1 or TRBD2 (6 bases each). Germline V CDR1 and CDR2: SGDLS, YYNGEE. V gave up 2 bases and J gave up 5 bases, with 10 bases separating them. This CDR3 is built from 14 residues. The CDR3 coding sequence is TGTGCCAGCAGCGTTCAGGGGACTACCGGGGAGCTGTTTTTT. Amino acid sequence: CASSVQGTTGELFF.

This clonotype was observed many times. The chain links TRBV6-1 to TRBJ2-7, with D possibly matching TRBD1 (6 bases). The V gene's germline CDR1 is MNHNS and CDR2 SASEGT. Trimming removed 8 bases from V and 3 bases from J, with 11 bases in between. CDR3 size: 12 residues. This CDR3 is CASSWTDYEQYF. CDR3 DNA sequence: TGTGCCAGCTCGTGGACAGACTACGAGCAGTACTTC.

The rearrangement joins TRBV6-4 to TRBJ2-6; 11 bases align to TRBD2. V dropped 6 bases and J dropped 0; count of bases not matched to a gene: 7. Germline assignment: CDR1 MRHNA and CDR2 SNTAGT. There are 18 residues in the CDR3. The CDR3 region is CASREGLAGVSGANVLTF. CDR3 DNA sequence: TGTGCCAGCAGAGAAGGACTAGCGGGCGTCTCTGGGGCCAACGTCCTGACTTTC.

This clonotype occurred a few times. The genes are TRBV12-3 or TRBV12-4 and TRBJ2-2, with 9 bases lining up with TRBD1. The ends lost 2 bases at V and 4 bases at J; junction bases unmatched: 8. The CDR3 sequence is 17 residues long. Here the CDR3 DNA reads TGTGCCAGCAGTTTAAGAGGGGGACAGGGTAGCACCGGGGAGCTGTTTTTT. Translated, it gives CASSLRGGQGSTGELFF.

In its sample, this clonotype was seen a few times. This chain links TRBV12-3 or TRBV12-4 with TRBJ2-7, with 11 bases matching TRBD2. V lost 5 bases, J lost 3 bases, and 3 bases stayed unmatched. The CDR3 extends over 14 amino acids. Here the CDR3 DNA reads TGTGCCAGCAGTCCCGGACTAGCGGGCTACGAGCAGTACTTC. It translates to CASSPGLAGYEQYF.

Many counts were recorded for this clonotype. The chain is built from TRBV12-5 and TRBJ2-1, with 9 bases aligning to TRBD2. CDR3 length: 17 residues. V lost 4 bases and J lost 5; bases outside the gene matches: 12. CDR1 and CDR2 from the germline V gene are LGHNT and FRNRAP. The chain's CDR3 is CASGWVLAGAANNEQFF. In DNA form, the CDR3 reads TGTGCTAGTGGTTGGGTTTTAGCGGGAGCCGCAAACAATGAGCAGTTCTTC.

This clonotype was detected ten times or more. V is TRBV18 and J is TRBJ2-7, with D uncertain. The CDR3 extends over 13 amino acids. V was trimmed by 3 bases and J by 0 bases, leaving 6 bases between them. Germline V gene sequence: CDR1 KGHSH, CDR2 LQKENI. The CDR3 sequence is CASSPPDSYEQYF. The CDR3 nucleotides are TGTGCCAGCTCACCCCCAGACTCCTACGAGCAGTACTTC.

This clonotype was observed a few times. The CDR3 protein is CATIPEGPRGYGYTF. The CDR3 bases are TGTGCCACCATTCCCGAAGGGCCTCGGGGCTATGGCTACACCTTC. This sequence joins TRBV2 and TRBJ1-2; no clear D. The CDR3 totals 15 residues. The germline V gene has CDR1 SNHLY and CDR2 FYNNEI. The ends were cut back, 10 bases at V and 4 bases at J, with 22 bases in the middle.

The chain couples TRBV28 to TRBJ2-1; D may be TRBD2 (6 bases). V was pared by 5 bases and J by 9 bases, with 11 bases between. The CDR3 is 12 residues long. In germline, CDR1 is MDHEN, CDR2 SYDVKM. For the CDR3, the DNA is TGTGCCAGCAGTCCTAGCGTGGGTGAGCAGTTCTTC. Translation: CASSPSVGEQFF.

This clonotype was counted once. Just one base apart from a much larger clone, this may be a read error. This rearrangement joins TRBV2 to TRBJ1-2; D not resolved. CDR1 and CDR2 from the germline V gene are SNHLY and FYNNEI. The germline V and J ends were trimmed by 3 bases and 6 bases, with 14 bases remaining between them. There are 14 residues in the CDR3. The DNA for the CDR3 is TGTGCCAGCAGTGATCCAGCAGGTCATGATGGCTACACCTTC. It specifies CASSDPAGHDGYTF.

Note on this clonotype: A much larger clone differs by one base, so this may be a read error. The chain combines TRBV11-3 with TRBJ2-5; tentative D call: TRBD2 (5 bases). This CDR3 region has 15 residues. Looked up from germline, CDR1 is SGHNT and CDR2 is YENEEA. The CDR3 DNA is TGTGTCAGCAGCTTAGGTTTAGCGACACAAGAGACCCAGTACTTC. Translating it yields CVSSLGLATQETQYF.

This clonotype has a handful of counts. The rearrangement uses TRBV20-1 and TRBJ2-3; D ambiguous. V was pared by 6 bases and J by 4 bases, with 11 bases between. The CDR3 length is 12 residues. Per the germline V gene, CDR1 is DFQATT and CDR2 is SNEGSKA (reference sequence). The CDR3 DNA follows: TGCAGTGCAGGATGGGTTCCAGATACGCAGTATTTT. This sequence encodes CSAGWVPDTQYF.

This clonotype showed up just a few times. CDR3 protein: CSAERRTRGEQYF. CDR3 nucleotide sequence: TGCAGTGCCGAACGAAGGACTAGGGGGGAGCAGTACTTC. The gene calls are TRBV20-1 and TRBJ2-7, with D perhaps matching TRBD2 (7 bases). The CDR3 spans 13 residues. Germline CDR1 DFQATT, CDR2 SNEGSKA (reference sequence). Trimming took off 6 bases at V and 7 bases at J, with 19 bases between the two ends.

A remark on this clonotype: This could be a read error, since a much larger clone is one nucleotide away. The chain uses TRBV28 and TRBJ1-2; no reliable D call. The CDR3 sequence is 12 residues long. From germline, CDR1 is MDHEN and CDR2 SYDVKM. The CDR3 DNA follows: TGTGCCAGCAGTTTCGGGGTCTATGGCTTCACCTTC. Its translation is CASSFGVYGFTF.

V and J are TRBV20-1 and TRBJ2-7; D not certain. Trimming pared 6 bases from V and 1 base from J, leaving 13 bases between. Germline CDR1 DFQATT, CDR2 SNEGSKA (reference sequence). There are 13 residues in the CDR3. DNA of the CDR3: TGCAGTGCGCCTGACAAGGGATCCTACGAGCAGTACTTC. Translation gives CSAPDKGSYEQYF.

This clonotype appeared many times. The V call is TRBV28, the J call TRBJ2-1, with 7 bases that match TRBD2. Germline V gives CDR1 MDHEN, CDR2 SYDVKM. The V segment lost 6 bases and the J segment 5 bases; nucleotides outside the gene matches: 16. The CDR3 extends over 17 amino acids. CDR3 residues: CASSPRGRGSLNNEQFF. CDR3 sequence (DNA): TGTGCCAGCAGCCCTCGAGGGCGCGGGAGCCTAAACAATGAGCAGTTCTTC.